This T cell receptor beta chain stems from a study of blood T cell repertoires in COVID-19. About the study: Specimens from acute and convalescent COVID-19 originated in the United States, Italy and Spain. PBMCs, B-cell-depleted T cells, or T cells were the source of the cDNA or gDNA that made up the material.

The method was immunoSEQ multiplex PCR; TCRdb's version includes in-frame clones alone and lacks a portion of them. The table shows about 75,000 clones, with roughly 90% occurring only once. The V gene's germline CDR1 is LGHDT and CDR2 YNNKEL (reference sequence). This CDR3 comprises 15 residues. Trimming cost V 2 bases and J 3 bases, with 13 bases left between them. The sequenced material came from peripheral blood. The rearrangement links TRBV3-1 (or the pseudogene TRBV3-2) to TRBJ1-1, with D tentatively TRBD1 (6 bases). The clonotype originates from a human donor in a cohort sampled during active COVID-19. The CDR3 coding sequence is TGTGCCAGCAGCCAAATCACTCGGACAGACACTGAAGCTTTCTTT. This sequence encodes CASSQITRTDTEAFF.